This TCR beta chain came from a study of cytomegalovirus exposure and HLA in healthy donors. The PCR was carried out with 60 Vbeta primers and 13 Jbeta primers. TCRdb's table, derived via immunoSEQ multiplex PCR, lists solely in-frame clones and lacks some. The sample yields approximately 110,000 clones, 74% seen once. V lost 5 bases to trimming and J lost 2 bases, with 13 bases between them. The CDR3 length is 15 residues. The V gene's germline CDR1 is MNHEY and CDR2 SVGAGI. The sample comprised PBMCs. The receptor was isolated from a woman aged 45-60 years in good health and CMV-seropositive. The V call is TRBV6-5, the J call TRBJ1-3; possibly TRBD1 for D (6 bases). The CDR3 bases are TGTGCCAGCAGTCCGAATACAGGGCCTGGAAACACCATATATTTT. Translation gives CASSPNTGPGNTIYF.